These T cell receptor beta chains were read from a single sample in a study of T cells in Graves' hyperthyroidism and ophthalmopathy. TCRdb redid the calling of the multiplex PCR reads with MiXCR, one entry per CDR3 protein. The sample has about 480,000 distinct CDR3 sequences; roughly 23% are singletons. The source material was blood. The receptors here all came from a woman aged 70 to 79 with Graves' ophthalmopathy. The CDR3 runs from the conserved cysteine through the conserved F or W. D genes are given only for firm matches. For some rows the clone size is stated as once, few or many, or as a class when expanded; others skip it.

J gene,V gene,D gene,clone size,CDR3 DNA,CDR3 protein
TRBJ1-3,TRBV6-1,TRBD1,few,TGTGCCAGCAGGACAGGGACTGGAAACACCATATATTTT,CASRTGTGNTIYF
TRBJ2-1,TRBV29-1,-,-,TGCAGCGTTGAACGAGCGAATGAGCAGTTCTTC,CSVERANEQFF
TRBJ2-7,TRBV18,TRBD1,many,TGTGCCAGCTCACCGGCAGGGGGCTACGAGCAGTACTTC,CASSPAGGYEQYF
TRBJ1-4,TRBV20-1,-,many,TGCAGTGCTAGAAACATACGGGCTAATGAAAAACTGTTTTTT,CSARNIRANEKLFF
TRBJ2-7,TRBV30,-,-,TGTGCCTGGAGCATTGGGGACGAGAACGAGCAGTACTTC,CAWSIGDENEQYF
TRBJ1-5,TRBV6-5,-,few,TGTGCCAGCAGTTACTCTCCTCAGCCCCAGCATTTT,CASSYSPQPQHF
TRBJ2-1,TRBV7-9,TRBD2,many,TGTGCCAGCAGCTTAGGGCTAGCGGGAGACAATGAGCAGTTCTTC,CASSLGLAGDNEQFF
TRBJ1-1,TRBV11-2,-,few,TGTGCCAGCAGCTCACCGCAGAGGAACACTGAAGCTTTCTTT,CASSSPQRNTEAFF
TRBJ2-7,TRBV11-1,-,-,TGTGCCAGCAGCTCCGGAGGTTCAGGGATCTACGAGCAGTACTTC,CASSSGGSGIYEQYF
TRBJ2-7,TRBV6-1,TRBD1,few,TGTGCCAGCAGAGGGGGGACAGGGGTCCCCTACGAGCAGTACTTC,CASRGGTGVPYEQYF
TRBJ1-5,TRBV6-9,-,once,TGTGCCAGCAGAGGGTGGGATCAGCCCCAGCATTTT,CASRGWDQPQHF
TRBJ1-1,TRBV5-5,-,-,TGCGCCAGCAGCCCAATCGGGTTGGGCACTGAAGCTTTCTTT,CASSPIGLGTEAFF
TRBJ1-2,TRBV7-2,-,many,TGTGCCAGCAGCTTAGAAATCTATGGCTACACCTTC,CASSLEIYGYTF